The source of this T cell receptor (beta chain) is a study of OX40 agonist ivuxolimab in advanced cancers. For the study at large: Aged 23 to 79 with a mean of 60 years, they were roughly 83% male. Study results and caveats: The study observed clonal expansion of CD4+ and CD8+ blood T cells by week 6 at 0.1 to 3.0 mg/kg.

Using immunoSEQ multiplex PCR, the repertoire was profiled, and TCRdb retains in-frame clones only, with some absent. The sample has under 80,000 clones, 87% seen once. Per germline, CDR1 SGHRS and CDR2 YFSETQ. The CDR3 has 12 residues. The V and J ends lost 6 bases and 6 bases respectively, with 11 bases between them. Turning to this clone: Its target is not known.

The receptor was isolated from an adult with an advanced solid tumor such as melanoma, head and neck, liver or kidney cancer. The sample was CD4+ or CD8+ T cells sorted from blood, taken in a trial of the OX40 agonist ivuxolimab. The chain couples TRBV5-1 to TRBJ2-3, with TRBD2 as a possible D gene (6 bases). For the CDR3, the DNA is TGCGCCAGCAACCCCGCGGGGGATACGCAGTATTTT. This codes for CASNPAGDTQYF.